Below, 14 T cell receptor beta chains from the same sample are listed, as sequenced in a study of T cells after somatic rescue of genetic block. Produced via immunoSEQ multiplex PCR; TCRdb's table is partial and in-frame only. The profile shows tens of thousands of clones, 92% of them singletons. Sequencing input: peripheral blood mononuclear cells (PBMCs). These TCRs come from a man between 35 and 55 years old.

The CDR3 DNA is TGTGCCAGCAGCCGGGGCGGACTAGCGGTCCGGGCTAGAGAGACCCAGTACTTC. Its translation is CASSRGGLAVRARETQYF. This sequence joins TRBV7-9 and TRBJ2-5, with 10 bases matching TRBD2. Germline CDR1 SEHNR, CDR2 FQNEAQ (reference sequence). The CDR3 extends over 18 amino acids. J was trimmed by 4 bases and V by 5 bases; bases with no gene match: 16.

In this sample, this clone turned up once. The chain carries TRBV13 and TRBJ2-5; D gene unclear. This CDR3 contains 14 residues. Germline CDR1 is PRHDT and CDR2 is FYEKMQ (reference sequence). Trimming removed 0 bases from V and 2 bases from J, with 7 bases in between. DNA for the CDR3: TGTGCCAGCAGCTTAGGTGCACTTCAAGAGACCCAGTACTTC. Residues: CASSLGALQETQYF.

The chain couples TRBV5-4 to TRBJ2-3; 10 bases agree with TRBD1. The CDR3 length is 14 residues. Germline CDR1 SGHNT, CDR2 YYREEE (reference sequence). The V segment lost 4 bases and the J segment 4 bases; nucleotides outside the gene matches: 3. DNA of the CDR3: TGTGCCAGCAGCGACGACAGGGGGCCAGATACGCAGTATTTT. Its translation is CASSDDRGPDTQYF. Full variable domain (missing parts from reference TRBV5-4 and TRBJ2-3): ETGVTQSPTHLIKTRGQQVTLRCSSQSGHNTVSWYQQALGQGPQFIFQYYREEENGRGNFPPRFSGLQFPNYSSELNVNALELDDSALYLCASSDDRGPDTQYFGPGTRLTVL.

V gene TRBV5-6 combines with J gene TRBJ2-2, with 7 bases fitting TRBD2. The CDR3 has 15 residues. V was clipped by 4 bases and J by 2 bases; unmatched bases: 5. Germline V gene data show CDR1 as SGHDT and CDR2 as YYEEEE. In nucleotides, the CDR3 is TGTGCCAGCAGCATTGGGGGACTAAACACCGGGGAGCTGTTTTTT. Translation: CASSIGGLNTGELFF.

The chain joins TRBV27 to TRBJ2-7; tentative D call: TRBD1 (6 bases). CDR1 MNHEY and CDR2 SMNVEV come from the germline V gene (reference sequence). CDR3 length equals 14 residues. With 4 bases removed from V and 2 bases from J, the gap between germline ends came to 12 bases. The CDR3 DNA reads TGTGCCAGCAGTTCCCGGACAGAAACCTACGAGCAGTACTTC. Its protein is CASSSRTETYEQYF.

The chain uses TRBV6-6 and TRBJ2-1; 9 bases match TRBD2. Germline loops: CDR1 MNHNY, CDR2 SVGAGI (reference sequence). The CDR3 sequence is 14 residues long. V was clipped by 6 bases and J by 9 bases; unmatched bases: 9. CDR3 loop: CASRDSGRSGEQFF. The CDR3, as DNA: TGTGCCAGCAGAGATAGCGGGAGATCGGGTGAGCAGTTCTTC.

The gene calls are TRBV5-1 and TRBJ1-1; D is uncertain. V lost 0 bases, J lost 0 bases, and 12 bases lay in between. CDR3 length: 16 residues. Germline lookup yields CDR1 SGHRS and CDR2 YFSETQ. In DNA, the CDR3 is TGCGCCAGCAGCTTGGCCCTGGCCAATATGAACACTGAAGCTTTCTTT. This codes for CASSLALANMNTEAFF.

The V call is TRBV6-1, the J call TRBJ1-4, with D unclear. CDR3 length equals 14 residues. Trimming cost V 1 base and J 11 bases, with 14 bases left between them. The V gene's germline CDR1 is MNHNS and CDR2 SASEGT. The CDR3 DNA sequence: TGTGCCAGCAGTGAAGTAGGATTGTCCGATAAACTGTTTTTT. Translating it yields CASSEVGLSDKLFF.

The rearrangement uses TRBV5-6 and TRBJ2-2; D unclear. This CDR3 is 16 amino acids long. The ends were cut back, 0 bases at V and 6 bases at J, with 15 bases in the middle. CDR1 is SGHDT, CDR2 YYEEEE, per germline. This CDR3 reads CASSLEGNRWSGELFF. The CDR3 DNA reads TGTGCCAGCAGCTTGGAAGGGAACCGGTGGTCCGGGGAGCTGTTTTTT.

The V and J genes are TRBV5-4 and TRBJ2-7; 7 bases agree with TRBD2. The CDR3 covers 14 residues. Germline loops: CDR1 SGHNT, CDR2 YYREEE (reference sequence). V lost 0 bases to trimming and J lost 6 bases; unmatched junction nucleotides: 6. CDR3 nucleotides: TGTGCCAGCAGCTTGGAGGGAGGGCCTGGCGAGCAGTACTTC. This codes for CASSLEGGPGEQYF.

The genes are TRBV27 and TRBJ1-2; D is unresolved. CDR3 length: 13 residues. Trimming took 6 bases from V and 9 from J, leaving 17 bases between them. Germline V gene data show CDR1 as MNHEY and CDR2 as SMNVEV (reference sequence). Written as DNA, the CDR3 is TGTGCCAGCAGGGACTTCTCAGTCTCAAGCTACACCTTC. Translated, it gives CASRDFSVSSYTF.

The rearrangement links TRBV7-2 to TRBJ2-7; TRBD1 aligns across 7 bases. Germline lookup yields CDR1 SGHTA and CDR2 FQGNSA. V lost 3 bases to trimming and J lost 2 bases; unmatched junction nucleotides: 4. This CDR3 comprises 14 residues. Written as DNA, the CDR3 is TGTGCCAGCAGCTTTCGGGACAGAGCCTACGAGCAGTACTTC. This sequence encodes CASSFRDRAYEQYF.

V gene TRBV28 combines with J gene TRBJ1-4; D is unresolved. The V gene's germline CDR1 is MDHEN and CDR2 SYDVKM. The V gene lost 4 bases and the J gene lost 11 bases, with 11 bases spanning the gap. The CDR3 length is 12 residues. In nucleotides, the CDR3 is TGTGCCAGCAGTTCATCTCTTGGGAAACTGTTTTTT. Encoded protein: CASSSSLGKLFF.

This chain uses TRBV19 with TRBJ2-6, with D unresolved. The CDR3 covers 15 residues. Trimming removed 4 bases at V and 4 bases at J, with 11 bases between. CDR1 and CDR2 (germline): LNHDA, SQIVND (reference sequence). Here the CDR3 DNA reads TGTGCCAGTAGTACCCTAGGCGTAGGGGCCAACGTCCTGACTTTC. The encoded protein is CASSTLGVGANVLTF.